This entry is about one TCR beta chain. Its specificity is not known. The data were obtained in a study of CD4 T cells in relation to SARS-CoV-2 and coronaviruses. Study-wide background: PBMCs were cultured with antigen for nine to ten days before TCR beta sequencing.

Before the COVID-19 pandemic, during about 2011-2019, CD4+ T cells were taken from unexposed donors. Isolation of CD4+ T cells took place after roughly nine days in culture. Unexposed-donor CD4+ T cells were probed with SARS-CoV-2 S/N and four cold-coronavirus spikes, cells permitting. CDR3 length: 16 residues. Method: immunoSEQ multiplex PCR; TCRdb's copy keeps in-frame clones and lacks some. The data show 26,000 or so clones, around three quarters seen once. The chain joins TRBV21-1 to TRBJ2-3; whether TRBD1, the table's D call, matches the DNA was not checked. TRBV21-1 is deemed a pseudogene. This receptor was obtained from a human donor in good health. What was sequenced was CD4+ T cells from PBMCs, cultured in vitro. CDR3 sequence reads: CASSMRGTGGNYTQYF. The DNA for the CDR3 is TGTGCCAGCAGCATGAGGGGGACAGGGGGTAATTATACGCAGTATTTT.